Below, 2 T cell receptor beta chains from the same sample are listed, as sequenced in a study of T cells in Graves' hyperthyroidism and ophthalmopathy (dated by TCRdb to the late 2010s). The library was made by multiplex PCR. Sequencing relied on an Illumina HiSeq 2000. TCR beta CDR3 regions were amplified from RNA transcripts. The first round of RT-PCR for the TCR CDR3 was performed with the HTBI primer set and the Qiagen OneStep RT-PCR kit. The public reads were quality trimmed at Q25 with fastp and then assembled into clones with MiXCR by TCRdb, keeping productive beta chains. CDR3 protein duplicates are merged, each entry listing the most common genes and DNA. The sample contains fewer than 200,000 distinct CDR3 sequences, approximately 17% of them found a single time. The top ten constitute under 35% of the sample. Sequencing was performed on blood. Source of these receptors: a woman aged 45-60 years with Graves' hyperthyroidism.

The sample holds many counts of this clonotype. The chain links TRBV27 to TRBJ2-7; 10 bases are a match to TRBD1. The CDR3 is 17 amino acids. With V trimmed by 1 base and J by 2 bases, 8 bases remained unmatched. Germline loops: CDR1 MNHEY, CDR2 SMNVEV (reference sequence). Here the CDR3 DNA reads TGTGCCAGCAGTTTATTTCTCGATGGACAGGGGGCCTACGAGCAGTACTTC. This sequence encodes CASSLFLDGQGAYEQYF.

This clonotype was observed many times. The CDR3: CASSSPAANYGYTF. Here the CDR3 DNA reads TGTGCCAGCAGTTCTCCTGCAGCTAACTATGGCTACACCTTC. The chain couples TRBV28 to TRBJ1-2; the D is unclear. Looked up from germline, CDR1 is MDHEN and CDR2 is SYDVKM. This CDR3 contains 14 residues. Trimming pared 4 bases from V and 0 bases from J, leaving 9 bases between.